Below, 13 T cell receptor beta chains from the same sample are listed, as sequenced in a study of control samples from healthy donors and cancer patients. The assay was immunoSEQ multiplex PCR, and TCRdb's table has in-frame clones only and misses some. The sample contains 55,000 to 90,000 clones, approximately 87% of which appear only once. Sample: blood. The receptors were gathered from a man aged 50 to 59 in good health.

This chain links TRBV27 with TRBJ1-1, with D maybe TRBD1 (5 bases). V was clipped by 2 bases and J by 3 bases, with 7 bases between them. CDR1 MNHEY and CDR2 SMNVEV come from the germline V gene (reference sequence). CDR3 length: 13 amino acids. CDR3 protein: CASSLVGDTEAFF. The CDR3 DNA sequence: TGTGCCAGCAGTTTAGTAGGGGACACTGAAGCTTTCTTT.

The chain combines TRBV5-1 with TRBJ1-4; D is ambiguous. CDR3 length equals 15 residues. CDR1 is SGHRS and CDR2 is YFSETQ in the germline V gene. V lost 0 bases to trimming and J lost 7 bases, with 13 bases between them. The CDR3 reads CASSLGLGLSEKLFF. The CDR3 DNA follows: TGCGCCAGCAGCTTGGGGTTGGGTCTGAGTGAAAAACTGTTTTTT.

This clone was seen a few times. The chain carries TRBV14 and TRBJ2-7; D unclear. This CDR3 is built from 14 residues. The germline CDR1 and CDR2 sequences are SGHDN and FVKESK. Trimming left V 0 bases short and J 6 bases short, with 12 bases between. The CDR3 sequence is CASSQELSRSEQYF. In DNA, the CDR3 is TGTGCCAGCAGCCAAGAGCTAAGTCGGAGCGAGCAGTACTTC.

The chain couples TRBV25-1 to TRBJ2-2; unclear D gene. The length of the CDR3 is 14 residues. The germline gives CDR1 MGHDK, CDR2 SYGVNS. Deletions cut 3 bases from V and 6 bases from J, with 11 bases between. The CDR3 here is CASSEIMMPGELFF. The CDR3 nucleotides read TGTGCCAGCAGTGAGATAATGATGCCCGGGGAGCTGTTTTTT.

The V gene is TRBV30, the J gene TRBJ2-7; D ambiguous. Germline V gene data show CDR1 as GTSNPN and CDR2 as SVGIG (reference sequence). This CDR3 spans 12 amino acids. Trimming took off 0 bases at V and 7 bases at J, with 10 bases between the two ends. As DNA, the CDR3 is TGTGCCTGGAGTGTACGAGTGGGAGAGCAGTACTTC. As protein: CAWSVRVGEQYF. The entire variable domain, with the rest obtained from reference TRBV30 and TRBJ2-7, is as follows: SQTIHQWPATLVQPVGSPLSLECTVEGTSNPNLYWYRQAAGRGLQLLFYSVGIGQISSEVPQNLSASRPQDRQFILSSKKLLLSDSGFYLCAWSVRVGEQYFGPGTRLTVT.

This clone has only a few counts. J is TRBJ2-4 and V is TRBV6-2 or TRBV6-3; D unresolved. The CDR3 spans 18 residues. Germline V lookup: CDR1 MNHEY, CDR2 SVGEGT. Trimming took off 4 bases at V and 0 bases at J, with 19 bases between the two ends. CDR3 loop: CASSFLLDQTLAKNIQYF. CDR3 nucleotides: TGTGCCAGCAGTTTCCTCTTGGATCAGACCCTAGCCAAAAACATTCAGTACTTC.

The chain has TRBV18 and TRBJ1-1; 9 bases agree with TRBD1. Trimming at V came to 5 bases and at J to 4 bases, leaving 5 bases not matched to a gene. CDR1 and CDR2 (germline): KGHSH, LQKENI. The CDR3 runs 14 residues. The CDR3 coding sequence is TGTGCCAGCTCAACAACAGGGGGCCTCACTGAAGCTTTCTTT. Translated: CASSTTGGLTEAFF.

To note about this clone: At one end, the junction sequence differs from germline, possibly due to a read error. The gene calls are TRBV7-2 and TRBJ2-7; 8 nucleotides align to TRBD2. CDR3 size: 13 residues. CDR1 is SGHTA, CDR2 FQGNSA, per germline. This chain's CDR3 is CASSPPSSGLVLF. CDR3 in DNA: TGTGCCAGCAGCCCCCCCAGTTCGGGACTAGTCCTCTTC.

The chain recombines TRBV28 with TRBJ2-7; D call uncertain. The CDR3 consists of 13 residues. Germline V lookup: CDR1 MDHEN, CDR2 SYDVKM. V lost 6 bases and J lost 0, with 9 bases in between. CDR3 amino acids: CASRPSRSYEQYF. As DNA, the CDR3 is TGTGCCAGCAGGCCCAGCCGCTCCTACGAGCAGTACTTC.

V and J are TRBV10-2 and TRBJ2-7; a weak D match, TRBD2 (6 bases). The V gene lost 6 bases and the J gene lost 2 bases, with 20 bases spanning the gap. Germline V lookup: CDR1 WSHSY, CDR2 SAAADI. The CDR3 length is 16 residues. The CDR3 protein is CASREKRGTRAYEQYF. DNA for the CDR3: TGCGCCAGCAGGGAGAAGCGCGGGACGAGGGCCTACGAGCAGTACTTC.

The V and J genes are TRBV6-5 and TRBJ2-3; 8 nucleotides align to TRBD1. In germline, CDR1 is MNHEY, CDR2 SVGAGI. The CDR3 is 15 residues long. V shed 2 bases and J 0 bases; nucleotides not matched to a gene: 1. The CDR3 here is CASSYGDRSTDTQYF. The DNA for the CDR3 is TGTGCCAGCAGTTACGGGGACAGGAGCACAGATACGCAGTATTTT.

The chain carries TRBV11-3 and TRBJ2-1; 12 bases map to TRBD2. Trimming cost V 5 bases and J 4 bases; bases outside gene matches: 9. Germline-derived CDR1 and CDR2 are SGHNT and YENEEA. This CDR3 contains 17 residues. CDR3 residues: CASSIPTGTSGYNEQFF. Written as DNA, the CDR3 is TGTGCCAGCAGCATACCTACCGGGACTAGCGGGTACAATGAGCAGTTCTTC.

This chain uses TRBV4-3 with TRBJ1-6; no firm D call. V lost 3 bases, J lost 8 bases, and 5 bases lay in between. Germline values: CDR1 LGHNA, CDR2 YSLEER. This CDR3 is 12 amino acids long. CDR3 nucleotides: TGCGCCAGCAGCCACCGATATTCACCCCTCCACTTT. Amino acids: CASSHRYSPLHF.